This T cell receptor beta chain was identified during a study of PD-L1 blockade in urothelial cancer. Overall study: About 90% of the roughly 30 patients were men who had bladder-origin urothelial cancer. Study outcomes and limitations: Pretreatment peripheral blood TCR clonality that fell below the median predicted better survival among the patients studied.

Sample time point: pretreatment peripheral blood. Metastatic or locally advanced urothelial carcinoma was present in the patients. The V and J ends lost 4 bases and 1 base, in that order; junction bases with no gene match: 10. The CDR3 loop spans 19 amino acids. Germline V gene sequence: CDR1 LGHNA, CDR2 YNFKEQ. The data were produced by immunoSEQ multiplex PCR, yet TCRdb's version contains in-frame clones alone and is incomplete. The table has some 56,000 clones, over 75% seen once. As concerns this clone: Its antigen is not known.

The chain links TRBV4-2 to TRBJ2-7, with 16 positions matching TRBD2. Sequencing was performed on PBMCs, taken around atezolizumab (anti-PD-L1) treatment. This clonotype was obtained from a man aged 65 to 79 with urothelial cancer. The CDR3 loop reads CASSPLVGLAGGGSYEQYF. The CDR3 region has the DNA TGTGCCAGCAGCCCACTTGTGGGACTAGCGGGAGGGGGGTCCTACGAGCAGTACTTC.